Listed here are 25 T cell receptor beta chains from one sample, sequenced in a study of T cell responses to AZD1222 COVID-19 vaccine. Generated by immunoSEQ multiplex PCR, the TCRdb table keeps only in-frame clones and is missing some. Of about 140,000 clones listed, 91% are singletons. The sample consisted of peripheral blood, taken 28 days after the second dose of the MenACWY control vaccine. These receptors all come from an adult who received the MenACWY meningococcal vaccine as a control.

The chain carries TRBV11-1 and TRBJ2-7; 12 bases align to TRBD2. Germline V CDR1 and CDR2: SGHAT, FQDESV (reference sequence). The CDR3 loop spans 15 amino acids. J lost 2 bases, V lost 5 bases, and 4 bases had no gene match. CDR3 in amino acids: CASSPLAGGPYEQYF. Here the CDR3 DNA reads TGTGCCAGCAGCCCACTAGCGGGAGGTCCCTACGAGCAGTACTTC.

The chain uses TRBV7-8 and TRBJ2-7, with 8 positions matching TRBD2. J was trimmed by 6 bases and V by 1 base; bases with no gene match: 23. The CDR3 runs to 20 residues. Germline V gene lookup returns CDR1 SGHVS and CDR2 FQNEAQ. CDR3 sequence reads: CASSLGVRGKKRGPRREQYF. The CDR3 nucleotides read TGTGCCAGCAGCTTAGGGGTCCGGGGAAAAAAGCGGGGGCCGAGGCGCGAGCAGTACTTC.

This chain links TRBV5-1 with TRBJ2-6; maybe TRBD1 (6 bases). The germline gives CDR1 SGHRS, CDR2 YFSETQ. The CDR3 runs 15 residues. V lost 2 bases and J 2 bases, leaving 8 bases between the germline ends. CDR3 coding DNA: TGCGCCAGCAGCTTATCAGGGGCTGGGGCCAACGTCCTGACTTTC. Translation: CASSLSGAGANVLTF.

The rearrangement joins TRBV10-3 to TRBJ1-4; TRBD1 aligns across 7 bases. The V gene's germline CDR1 is ENHRY and CDR2 SYGVKD. The CDR3 is made up of 15 amino acids. V lost 2 bases, J lost 4 bases, and 4 bases stayed unmatched. This CDR3 reads CAISEAGGINEKLFF. As DNA, the CDR3 is TGTGCCATCAGTGAGGCAGGGGGTATTAATGAAAAACTGTTTTTT.

The V gene is TRBV5-1, the J gene TRBJ2-3; 10 bases agree with TRBD2. The V and J ends lost 4 bases and 5 bases, in that order; junction bases with no gene match: 4. This CDR3 is 14 amino acids long. In germline, CDR1 is SGHRS, CDR2 YFSETQ. CDR3 DNA sequence: TGCGCCAGCAGCAGGGGGACTAGCGAAGATACGCAGTATTTT. It encodes CASSRGTSEDTQYF.

V and J are TRBV28 and TRBJ1-2; no clear D. Trimming took off 4 bases at V and 0 bases at J, with 12 bases between the two ends. Germline V gene lookup returns CDR1 MDHEN and CDR2 SYDVKM. CDR3 size: 15 residues. The CDR3 here is CASSSPSGANYGYTF. For the CDR3, the DNA is TGTGCCAGCAGTTCCCCCAGCGGAGCTAACTATGGCTACACCTTC.

A single count supports this clone. The chain has TRBV7-3 and TRBJ2-3; D ambiguous. The ends were cut back, 4 bases at V and 3 bases at J, with 8 bases in the middle. Germline V gene lookup returns CDR1 SGHTA and CDR2 FQGTGA. The length of the CDR3 is 13 residues. CDR3: CASSSPLTDTQYF. The DNA for the CDR3 is TGTGCCAGCAGCTCCCCTCTAACAGATACGCAGTATTTT.

The chain has TRBV21-1 and TRBJ2-7. TRBV21-1 is designated a pseudogene. This CDR3 is 16 amino acids long. The CDR3 loop is CASSRGGTDFSYEQYF. CDR3 coding DNA: TGTGCCAGCAGCAGGGGGGGGACAGACTTTTCCTACGAGCAGTACTTC.

This clone was seen more than once but under ten times. This chain links TRBV7-2 with TRBJ2-3; D is uncertain. The CDR3 runs 13 residues. V lost 3 bases to trimming and J lost 5 bases, with 9 bases between them. Germline-derived CDR1 and CDR2 are SGHTA and FQGNSA. The CDR3 protein is CASSLAVLDTQYF. The CDR3, as DNA: TGTGCCAGCAGCTTGGCCGTGTTAGATACGCAGTATTTT.

The V call is TRBV15, the J call TRBJ2-3; D may match TRBD1 or TRBD2 (5 bases each). The CDR3 sequence is 16 residues long. Germline V gene sequence: CDR1 LNHNV, CDR2 YYDKDF (reference sequence). V gave up 4 bases and J gave up 2 bases, with 16 bases separating them. In nucleotides, the CDR3 is TGTGCCACCAGCAAATTTTCGGGGCCAATCACAGATACGCAGTATTTT. Translating gives CATSKFSGPITDTQYF.

This chain connects TRBV6-2 or TRBV6-3 to TRBJ2-7; D not resolved. CDR1 is MNHEY and CDR2 is SVGEGT in the germline V gene. Trimming shortened V by 2 bases and J by 0 bases, and 8 bases separated the two germline ends. The CDR3 is made up of 14 amino acids. CDR3 nucleotide sequence: TGTGCCAGCAGTTACGAAAAGGCCTCCTACGAGCAGTACTTC. This sequence encodes CASSYEKASYEQYF.

The V gene is TRBV29-1, the J gene TRBJ2-7; D might be TRBD1 or TRBD2, each matching 5 bases. Per germline, CDR1 SQVTM and CDR2 ANQGSEA. The V end was cut by 4 bases, the J end by 0 bases, with 7 bases between. There are 12 residues in the CDR3. CDR3 sequence (DNA): TGCAGCGTTGCCGGGGCCTCCTACGAGCAGTACTTC. Translating it yields CSVAGASYEQYF.

This rearrangement joins TRBV19 to TRBJ2-2, with D uncertain. This CDR3 has 15 residues. V dropped 7 bases and J dropped 1 base, with 13 bases sitting between them. CDR1 and CDR2 from the germline V gene are LNHDA and SQIVND (reference sequence). The CDR3 region is CASMYVGLNTGELFF. For the CDR3, the DNA is TGTGCCAGTATGTATGTGGGTTTGAACACCGGGGAGCTGTTTTTT.

The rearrangement uses TRBV4-3 and TRBJ2-5; D not certain. The CDR3 has 14 amino acids. Trimming pared 1 base from V and 3 bases from J, leaving 9 bases between. Germline V gives CDR1 LGHNA, CDR2 YSLEER. The CDR3 loop reads CASSQVRQKETQYF. Here the CDR3 DNA reads TGCGCCAGCAGCCAAGTCAGGCAGAAAGAGACCCAGTACTTC.

The CDR3 sequence is CASSDRRSSGNTIYF. The CDR3 DNA reads TGTGCCAGCAGCGACCGACGGAGCTCTGGAAACACCATATATTTT. The V and J genes are TRBV7-2 and TRBJ1-3; no reliable D call. CDR1 SGHTA and CDR2 FQGNSA come from the germline V gene. CDR3 size: 15 residues. V was clipped by 5 bases and J by 0 bases, with 11 bases between them.

The chain links TRBV5-1 to TRBJ2-1; the D gene is possibly TRBD2 (6 bases). CDR1 and CDR2 from the germline V gene are SGHRS and YFSETQ. The CDR3 sequence is 15 residues long. With 3 bases removed from V and 4 bases from J, the gap between germline ends came to 14 bases. CDR3 loop: CASSSVLGTYNEQFF. The CDR3 bases are TGCGCCAGCAGCTCGGTCCTGGGGACTTACAATGAGCAGTTCTTC.

V and J are TRBV6-2 or TRBV6-3 and TRBJ1-3; TRBD1 aligns across 12 bases. This CDR3 is built from 20 residues. The V segment lost 5 bases and the J segment 5 bases; nucleotides outside the gene matches: 19. Germline CDR1 is MNHEY and CDR2 is SVGEGT. CDR3 sequence (DNA): TGTGCCAGCAGTCCACCCGGGACAGGGGGCGCCTCGCCAAGAAGAAACACCATATATTTT. Protein sequence: CASSPPGTGGASPRRNTIYF.

V and J are TRBV6-5 and TRBJ1-1; perhaps TRBD1 as D (5 bases). CDR3 length: 11 amino acids. V lost 9 bases and J 5 bases, leaving 10 bases between the germline ends. Per germline, CDR1 MNHEY and CDR2 SVGAGI. In DNA form, the CDR3 reads TGTGCCAGTTTCAAGGGGACTGAAGCTTTCTTT. It yields the protein CASFKGTEAFF.

The V call is TRBV7-8, the J call TRBJ2-7; possibly TRBD1 for D (6 bases). V was shortened by 5 bases and J by 3 bases, with 14 bases between the two germline ends. The CDR3 has 14 amino acids. From germline, CDR1 is SGHVS and CDR2 FQNEAQ. The CDR3 nucleotides read TGTGCCAGCAGCGCACTAGTAGGGGGCTACGAGCAGTACTTC. It specifies CASSALVGGYEQYF. Full variable domain (missing parts from reference TRBV7-8 and TRBJ2-7): GAGVSQSPRYKVAKRGQDVALRCDPISGHVSLFWYQQALGQGPEFLTYFQNEAQLDKSGLPSDRFFAERPEGSVSTLKIQRTQQEDSAVYLCASSALVGGYEQYFGPGTRLTVT.

This chain links TRBV6-2 or TRBV6-3 with TRBJ2-7, with 10 bases identical to TRBD1. CDR3 length equals 15 residues. V trimming: 5 bases; J trimming: 3 bases; junction bases outside the gene matches: 7. Germline V gene lookup returns CDR1 MNHEY and CDR2 SVGEGT. The CDR3 DNA sequence: TGTGCCAGCAGTCCGGGACAGGGGTTAATCTACGAGCAGTACTTC. This translates into CASSPGQGLIYEQYF.

The chain joins TRBV29-1 to TRBJ2-3; the D gene is possibly TRBD1 (6 bases). Germline V gives CDR1 SQVTM, CDR2 ANQGSEA. The V and J ends lost 8 bases and 6 bases respectively, with 18 bases between them. This CDR3 region has 13 residues. The CDR3 DNA sequence: TGCAGCTGTCTGGGGGCCAGTTCGGATACGCAGTATTTT. This codes for CSCLGASSDTQYF.

This chain uses TRBV29-1 with TRBJ2-3, with 10 bases fitting TRBD1. The V gene end was trimmed by 6 bases and the J gene end by 0 bases; junction bases not matched to a gene: 3. This CDR3 has 14 residues. Per the germline V gene, CDR1 is SQVTM and CDR2 is ANQGSEA. CDR3 region: CSVGQGTSTDTQYF. Here the CDR3 DNA reads TGCAGCGTGGGACAGGGGACTAGCACAGATACGCAGTATTTT.

The chain is built from TRBV12-3 or TRBV12-4 and TRBJ1-2; no reliable D call. Between the trimmed V and J ends, which lost 5 bases and 4 bases, there was a span of 11 bases. CDR3 length: 13 residues. The CDR3 DNA follows: TGTGCCAGCAGTACAGAGGAATCCTATGGCTACACCTTC. Translated, it gives CASSTEESYGYTF.

This clone turned up a few times. The V call is TRBV6-5, the J call TRBJ2-3, with TRBD2 matching 8 bases. V gave up 5 bases and J gave up 4 bases; unmatched junction bases: 8. Germline lookup yields CDR1 MNHEY and CDR2 SVGAGI. The CDR3 covers 15 residues. Here the CDR3 reads CASSHRSGTADTQYF. As DNA, the CDR3 is TGTGCCAGCAGTCATCGTAGCGGGACCGCAGATACGCAGTATTTT.

The chain's CDR3 is CATSDRPGQGAGNEQFF. The CDR3 coding sequence is TGTGCCACCAGTGATCGCCCCGGACAGGGGGCGGGAAATGAGCAGTTCTTC. The chain carries TRBV24-1 and TRBJ2-1; 11 bases align to TRBD1. The CDR3 consists of 17 residues. The germline V gene encodes CDR1 KGHDR and CDR2 SFDVKD. Trimming at V came to 3 bases and at J to 7 bases, leaving 10 bases not matched to a gene.